By proportion, the clone carrying this T cell receptor beta chain is medium-sized. Its antigen is unknown. This sample was included in a study of T cell repertoires in aging, cancer and after chemotherapy. Overall study findings and caveats: In each cancer cohort, median generation probability increased across chemotherapy, suggesting thymic output rebounded. Age-matched healthy donors had significantly more diverse, less clonal blood TCR repertoires than untreated cancer patients.

The CDR3 has 14 amino acids. CDR1 is MNHEY and CDR2 is SVGEGT in the germline V gene. Trimming took off 0 bases at V and 0 bases at J, with 6 bases between the two ends. Amplification of TCR beta used genomic DNA extracted from peripheral blood. Rearranged V-D-J TRB sequences were amplified with a mixed TRB-A/B primer pool. TCRdb fed the multiplex PCR reads into MiXCR, producing one record per CDR3 protein. The sample consists of more than 2,500 distinct CDR3 sequences, approximately 28% of them appearing once. The rearrangement uses TRBV6-2 or TRBV6-3 and TRBJ2-7; D is ambiguous. The TCR sequence derives from a human donor in good health. Material: blood. CDR3 region: CASSYSPDSYEQYF. Written as DNA, the CDR3 is TGTGCCAGCAGTTACTCGCCGGACTCCTACGAGCAGTACTTC.